A single TCR beta chain is shown here with its context. The sample holds many counts of this clonotype. The target of this receptor is not known. Base qualities are not at hand, and no much larger clone is one base apart. From its cysteine to its phenylalanine, the CDR3 spans 15 amino acids. This entry keeps only the CDR3 DNA: 45 bases, framed from base 1. Sequences SGHVS (CDR1) and FQNEAQ (CDR2) are obtained from the germline V gene. The germline V and J ends show losses of 2 bases and 1 base respectively, and no gene match explains 2 bases of the junction. The source of the sample is a study of Graves' ophthalmopathy and Graves' hyperthyroidism (dated by TCRdb to between 2017 and 2018). Regarding the research as a whole: Peripheral blood was collected before any treatment was given, at the time of initial diagnosis. In roughly 6 hyperthyroidism patients, the T-cell repertoires found in thyroid tissue were compared with those found in blood. To explore V-J signatures distinguishing ophthalmopathy from hyperthyroidism, a discovery set of around 97 patients (about 41 ophthalmopathy, roughly 60 stable hyperthyroidism) was enrolled. The roughly 100 discovery patients were randomly divided into training and test sets at a 7:3 ratio. To tell Graves' ophthalmopathy apart from Graves' hyperthyroidism, and to predict which patients would progress to ophthalmopathy, the study relied on TCR beta repertoire signatures. An independent validation cohort comprised roughly 20 hyperthyroidism patients and over 15 patients who later progressed from hyperthyroidism to ophthalmopathy. Following sample collection, hyperthyroidism patients were given methimazole at a starting dose of 30 mg daily, and ophthalmopathy patients were given high-dose intravenous methylprednisolone. In total, some 130 blood samples were TCR-sequenced: 43 ophthalmopathy, some 75 hyperthyroidism and about 17 hyperthyroidism-to-ophthalmopathy patients.

For repertoire sequencing, the TCR beta CDR3 regions were amplified from RNA transcripts. The first round was an RT-PCR using HTBI primers with the Qiagen OneStep RT-PCR kit, and this first round was followed by a second-round multiplex PCR, then size selection and purification. The libraries underwent paired-end sequencing with 100 bp reads on an Illumina HiSeq2000. For the original study's pipeline: SOAPnuke was used to process the reads, throwing out any read that had adapters, had uncalled bases, had a mean Phred below 15, or lacked an exact constant-primer or identifier match. High-quality paired reads were merged with COPE v1.2.5. Unique nucleotide sequences were defined as clonotypes and aligned to IMGT TRB V, D and J references using MiTCR v1.1. Analysis was restricted to V-J combinations with a frequency above 0.0001, which covered about 99% of repertoires. A TCR clonal expansion and chaos score per V-J combination was defined as the ratio of F50 clonal expansion to chaos observed in the TCRdist matrix. Welch's t-statistics and random forest were used to narrow the features down to approximately twelve V-J combinations, which were then fed into a naive Bayes classifier. The Morisita-Horn index was used to measure how similar the thyroid and blood repertoires were. TCRdb reran the public reads through fastp at Q25 and MiXCR, keeping productive beta chains. Entries are consolidated by CDR3 protein sequence, retaining the most common genes and DNA. The V and J calls follow TCRdb's processing rather than the paper's. For this sample the table gives a few hundred thousand distinct CDR3 sequences, of which around 19% were detected only once. The ten most abundant clones make up 1.5% to 2% of the sample.

Broad study findings and their caveats: No statistical method was used to set the sample size in advance, and the investigators knew which group each participant was assigned to. Most of the expanded thyroid clonotypes with a frequency above 0.001 were also detected in blood, and it was suggested that the thyroid immune response may be reflected by blood repertoires. In validation, the model predicted ophthalmopathy progression with roughly 68% sensitivity and about 77% specificity; around twelve predicted patients were CT-confirmed with GO in a median of around 6 months. The 13-signature model separated ophthalmopathy from stable hyperthyroidism with roughly 89% sensitivity and roughly 84% specificity in cross-validation, and 80%/75% in the test set.

Ophthalmopathy patients were characterized by moderately to severely active disease, a Clinical Activity Score of at least 3, a NOSPECS grade of at least 4, and a disease duration under 3 months. Patients with other autoimmune diseases, uncontrolled infections, pregnancy or lactation were excluded. Diagnosis relied on clinical symptoms, serum thyroxine, TRAb, thyroid ultrasound and orbital computed tomography. PBMCs were isolated from 10 ml of fresh peripheral blood by Ficoll-Paque density gradient centrifugation. Total RNA was extracted using Trizol reagent, and RNA quality was checked on an Agilent 2100 Bioanalyzer.

The material sequenced was peripheral blood. The receptor's source is a woman under 30 with Graves' ophthalmopathy. Donor details come from another sample of the same person, matched by shared clones. The chain was built from TRBV7-8 and TRBJ1-3, and TRBD1 matches 7 of the central bases. The CDR3: CASSLRGQSGNTIYF. The DNA sequence follows: TGTGCCAGCAGCTTAAGGGGACAGTCTGGAAACACCATATATTTT.